The rows below give T cell receptor beta chains drawn from one sample of a study of blood T cell repertoires in COVID-19. Assay used: immunoSEQ multiplex PCR; TCRdb lists only in-frame clones, some missing. The sample lists roughly 150,000 clones, roughly 73% seen once, with approximately 3% in the top ten. Sequenced: peripheral blood. Every receptor here comes from a man aged 65-85 years with acute or convalescent COVID-19. Both conserved end residues are part of each CDR3. D genes are given only for firm matches. Where a row states a size, it is once, few, many or the class of an expanded clone; other rows omit it.

j_call	v_call	d_call	clone_size	cdr3_nt	cdr3_aa
TRBJ2-7	TRBV6-4	TRBD2	once	TGTGCCAGCAGTGAAGTAGCGGGAGCCGAGCAGTACTTC	CASSEVAGAEQYF
TRBJ2-2	TRBV7-7	TRBD1	.	TGTGCTAGCAGCTTAGGCTTAGGGACAGGAAACACCGGGGAGCTGTTTTTT	CASSLGLGTGNTGELFF
TRBJ2-7	TRBV28	TRBD1	.	TGTGCCAGCAGTACCCTTGACAGGGGGCTGATCCGCTGGGAGCAGTACTTC	CASSTLDRGLIRWEQYF
TRBJ1-2	TRBV12-3/TRBV12-4	TRBD1	once	TGTGCCAGCAGTGGGGGACAGGGACTCTACACCTTC	CASSGGQGLYTF
TRBJ2-1	TRBV7-2	TRBD2	.	TGTGCCAGCAGCCTCATAGCGGGAGGGGTCGATGAGCAGTTCTTC	CASSLIAGGVDEQFF
TRBJ1-6	TRBV19	TRBD1	.	TGTGCCAGTGGCAACAGGGGTATGAATTCACCCCTCCACTTT	CASGNRGMNSPLHF
TRBJ1-2	TRBV6-4	TRBD1	.	TGTGCCAGCAGTGACTCGGGGACAGGGGGATCCCGTGGCTACACCTTC	CASSDSGTGGSRGYTF
TRBJ2-7	TRBV5-6	.	.	TGTGCCAGCAGCCGACAGTCCTACGAGCAGTACTTC	CASSRQSYEQYF
TRBJ2-2	TRBV3-1/TRBV3-2	.	.	TGTGCCAGCAGCGGCGGAGGGGTGGACACCGGGGAGCTGTTTTTT	CASSGGGVDTGELFF
TRBJ1-1	TRBV7-2	TRBD1	once	TGTGCCAGCAGCACGGACAGGCAGGGTTTAGCTTTCTTT	CASSTDRQGLAFF
TRBJ2-5	TRBV7-2	.	.	TGTGCCAGCAGCTCCCCCAGGGGTCATGCGGGGGACCAGTACTTC	CASSSPRGHAGDQYF
TRBJ2-1	TRBV2	TRBD2	.	TGTGCCAGCAGTGAAGGGGGACTAGCGGCTTACAATGAGCAGTTCTTC	CASSEGGLAAYNEQFF
TRBJ2-1	TRBV12-5	TRBD2	.	TGTGCTAGTGGGACGGGACTAGCGGCCTACAATGAGCAGTTCTTC	CASGTGLAAYNEQFF
TRBJ1-1	TRBV16	TRBD1	.	TGTGCCAGCAGCCAACAGAGAGGGGGCGCCGCTGAAGCTTTCTTT	CASSQQRGGAAEAFF
TRBJ1-1	TRBV9	.	.	TGTGCCAGCAGAACAGGGCTGCTGAACACTGAAGCTTTCTTT	CASRTGLLNTEAFF
TRBJ1-1	TRBV6-1	.	.	TGTGCCAGCAGTGACCCGAGAAGGAGGAACACTGAAGCTTTCTTT	CASSDPRRRNTEAFF
TRBJ2-5	TRBV5-4	TRBD1	.	TGTGCCAGCAGCTTAGGGGGACAGGGTCCCAAGGGAGAGACCCAGTACTTC	CASSLGGQGPKGETQYF
TRBJ2-3	TRBV5-1	.	.	TGCGCCAGCAGCGAGGGCTACACAGATACGCAGTATTTT	CASSEGYTDTQYF
TRBJ1-4	TRBV5-1	TRBD1	few	TGCGCCAGCAGCTTACAGGGGGCTGGGGAAAAACTGTTTTTT	CASSLQGAGEKLFF
TRBJ1-5	TRBV6-5	TRBD1	.	TGTGCCGCTCGACAGGGGAGCAATCAGCCCCAGCATTTT	CAARQGSNQPQHF
TRBJ2-1	TRBV6-2/TRBV6-3	TRBD2	.	TGTGCCAGCAGTTACTCCCGGACTAGCAGCTACAATGAGCAGTTCTTC	CASSYSRTSSYNEQFF
TRBJ1-1	TRBV7-9	.	.	TGTGCCAGCAGCTTTGGATCGGGCACTGAAGCTTTCTTT	CASSFGSGTEAFF
TRBJ2-5	TRBV25-1	TRBD2	.	TGTGCCAGCAGTCCGGGGAGCGGGAGCCCCGTCTCGGAGACCCAGTACTTC	CASSPGSGSPVSETQYF
TRBJ1-5	TRBV6-5	.	.	TGTGCCAGCACGGAGGGGCGCCATCAGCCCCAGCATTTT	CASTEGRHQPQHF
TRBJ1-6	TRBV6-5	TRBD1	.	TGTGCCAGCAGGCCCAGAGGGACAGGAAGCTCACCCCTCCACTTT	CASRPRGTGSSPLHF
TRBJ2-3	TRBV30	TRBD2	.	TGTGCCTGGAATACCCGAGTTAGCGGGAGTTCTCGGGCAGATACGCAGTATTTT	CAWNTRVSGSSRADTQYF
TRBJ2-7	TRBV5-1	TRBD2	.	TGCGCCAGCAGCTTTAGCGGGGGCCCCTACGAGCAGTACTTC	CASSFSGGPYEQYF
TRBJ2-1	TRBV7-2	TRBD2	.	TGTGCCAGCAGCTTAAGGTTCGGGACTAACCGTAATGAGCAGTTCTTC	CASSLRFGTNRNEQFF
TRBJ1-2	TRBV7-9	TRBD1	.	TGTGCCAGCAGCTTATGGCTGGGACAGGGGGCGGAGGGTGGCTACACCTTC	CASSLWLGQGAEGGYTF
TRBJ2-2	TRBV5-1	.	.	TGCGCCAGCAGCTTGAGGAGTTCGAACACCGGGGAGCTGTTTTTT	CASSLRSSNTGELFF
TRBJ1-1	TRBV19	.	.	TGTGCCAGTAGAAAGGGGGTAACTTGGAACACTGAAGCTTTCTTT	CASRKGVTWNTEAFF
TRBJ1-1	TRBV12-5	.	.	TGTGCTAGTGGCCTCATTCCGGGCACTGAAGCTTTCTTT	CASGLIPGTEAFF
TRBJ1-4	TRBV19	.	.	TGTGCCAGTAGTATATTGGCAGGGGTTGAAAAACTGTTTTTT	CASSILAGVEKLFF
TRBJ1-5	TRBV27	.	once	TGTGCCAGCAGTTTACTGCCGGGTCAGCAGCCCCAGCATTTT	CASSLLPGQQPQHF
TRBJ2-2	TRBV5-1	.	.	TGCGCCAGCAGCTTGGCGTCAGGGAGGACCGGGGAGCTGTTTTTT	CASSLASGRTGELFF
TRBJ1-1	TRBV9	.	.	TGTGCCAGCAGCGTCAAGGGGTCTGGCACTGAAGCTTTCTTT	CASSVKGSGTEAFF
TRBJ2-7	TRBV29-1	TRBD2	.	TGCAGCGTTGAAATCCCCAAAATCCCTAGCGGGGGACTATTGGACTACGAGCAGTACTTC	CSVEIPKIPSGGLLDYEQYF
TRBJ2-3	TRBV5-1	.	.	TGCGCCAGCAGCCCTACCGGGACTAGCACAGATACGCAGTATTTT	CASSPTGTSTDTQYF
TRBJ2-5	TRBV7-2	.	many	TGTGCCAGCAGCTCCCAGCGGACCACCCAAGAGACCCAGTACTTC	CASSSQRTTQETQYF
TRBJ1-2	TRBV12-3/TRBV12-4	.	.	TGTGCCAGCTTTCAAGCTGCTAACTATGGCTACACCTTC	CASFQAANYGYTF
TRBJ2-7	TRBV12-3/TRBV12-4	.	once	TGTGCCAGCCGCCGTGCCGGTACCTACGAGCAGTACTTC	CASRRAGTYEQYF
TRBJ2-3	TRBV10-2	TRBD2	.	TGCGCCAGCAGTGAGTCGGTAGCGGGGGGGGGTAGAAATACGCAGTATTTT	CASSESVAGGGRNTQYF
TRBJ1-1	TRBV7-2	TRBD1	.	TGTGCCAGCAGCTTAAACAGGGGCACTGAAGCTTTCTTT	CASSLNRGTEAFF
TRBJ2-1	TRBV19	TRBD2	few	TGTGCCAGTAGTATCTGGGGAGGGAATGAGCAGTTCTTC	CASSIWGGNEQFF
TRBJ2-7	TRBV6-1	.	few	TGTGCCAGCAGTCAGTCGGGGAGCTCCTACGAGCAGTACTTC	CASSQSGSSYEQYF
TRBJ1-5	TRBV18	.	.	TGTGCCAGCTCACCATCACAGGGACAGCCCCAGCATTTT	CASSPSQGQPQHF
TRBJ2-5	TRBV2	TRBD2	.	TGTGCCAGCATGCGGACTAGCCTACTCCAAGAGACCCAGTACTTC	CASMRTSLLQETQYF
TRBJ2-7	TRBV5-6	TRBD1	.	TGTGCCAGCAGCCTTCTCACCGGGACAGGGCACTCCTACGAGCAGTACTTC	CASSLLTGTGHSYEQYF